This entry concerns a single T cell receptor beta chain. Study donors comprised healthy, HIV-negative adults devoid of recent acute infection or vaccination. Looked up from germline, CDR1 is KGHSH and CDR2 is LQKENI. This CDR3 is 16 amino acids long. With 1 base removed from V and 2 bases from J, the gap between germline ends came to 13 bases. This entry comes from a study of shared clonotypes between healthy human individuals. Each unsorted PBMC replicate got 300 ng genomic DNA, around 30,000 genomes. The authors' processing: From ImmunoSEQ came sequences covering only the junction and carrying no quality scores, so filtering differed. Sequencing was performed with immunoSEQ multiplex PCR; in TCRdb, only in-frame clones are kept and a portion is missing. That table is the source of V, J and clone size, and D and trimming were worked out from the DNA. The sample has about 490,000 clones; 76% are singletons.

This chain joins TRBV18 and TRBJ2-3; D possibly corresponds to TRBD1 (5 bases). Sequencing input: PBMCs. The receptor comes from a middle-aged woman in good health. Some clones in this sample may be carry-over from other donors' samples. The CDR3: CASSPRRLDTTDTQYF. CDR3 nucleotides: TGTGCCAGCTCACCACGAAGACTGGACACCACAGATACGCAGTATTTT.